This T cell receptor beta chain was obtained from a study of shared clonotypes between healthy human individuals. The genomic DNA of each subset was split evenly across several immunoSEQ plates. Sequencing was performed with immunoSEQ multiplex PCR; in TCRdb, only in-frame clones are kept and a portion is missing. The table includes about 750,000 clones, 80% to 95% detected once. Remarks on this clone: The target antigen is unknown.

Study-level results: Though the depth was large, rarefaction showed that sorted-subset sequencing was incomplete.

Positively selected for CCR7, the CD45RO-negative cells used as naive CD8 cells excluded terminally differentiated effector memory CD45RA+ cells. V was clipped by 1 base and J by 4 bases, with 13 bases between them. Germline V lookup: CDR1 LNHNV, CDR2 YYDKDF (reference sequence). CDR3 length: 15 residues. The sample comprised naive CD8+ T cells sorted from blood. The chain employs TRBV15 and TRBJ2-5, with no clear D. The receptor was isolated from a man aged 25 to 40 in good health. CDR3 sequence: CATSRVPTRGETQYF. CDR3 nucleotides: TGTGCCACCAGCAGAGTTCCGACACGAGGAGAGACCCAGTACTTC. The complete variable domain, with remaining parts taken from reference TRBV15 and TRBJ2-5, reads DAMVIQNPRYQVTQFGKPVTLSCSQTLNHNVMYWYQQKSSQAPKLLFHYYDKDFNNEADTPDNFQSRRPNTSFCFLDIRSPGLGDTAMYLCATSRVPTRGETQYFGPGTRLLVL.